These T cell receptor beta chains were read from a single sample in a study of CD8+ T cells in alopecia areata. Libraries were prepared by immunoSEQ multiplex PCR; TCRdb keeps only in-frame clonotypes and omits some of them. The sample has some 130,000 clones, under 60% seen once; the top ten hold 5% to 7%. Sequenced here: CD4+ T cells sorted from blood, sampled at week 0. The origin of the receptors is a human donor with alopecia areata. The CDR3 runs from the conserved cysteine through the conserved F or W. D genes are given only for firm matches. Rows may omit the clone size; those that give it use once, few, many or a size class.

cdr3_nt	cdr3_aa	clone_size	j_call	v_call	cdr3_length	d_call
TGTGCCAGCAGCAGGGGCAGGGAAGAGACCCAGTACTTC	CASSRGREETQYF	.	TRBJ2-5	TRBV11-2	13	.
TGTGCCAGTGGACAGGGGAATAATGAAAAACTGTTTTTT	CASGQGNNEKLFF	.	TRBJ1-4	TRBV25-1	13	TRBD1
TGTGCCTGGAGTGTTCCCTGGATTAGCAATCAGCCCCAGCATTTT	CAWSVPWISNQPQHF	once	TRBJ1-5	TRBV30	15	.
TGTGCCAGCAGCAGGGGACCCTACTACGAGCAGTACTTC	CASSRGPYYEQYF	many	TRBJ2-7	TRBV7-9	13	.
TGTGCCAGCAGCTTAGTAGGGGGCTCCATGAACACTGAAGCTTTCTTT	CASSLVGGSMNTEAFF	once	TRBJ1-1	TRBV11-3	16	TRBD1
TGTGCCAGCTCCCGCGAATACGAGCAGTACTTC	CASSREYEQYF	.	TRBJ2-7	TRBV7-9	11	.
TGTGCCAGCAGCTTGCCTGGACTAGTTCAAGAGTACTTC	CASSLPGLVQEYF	.	TRBJ2-5	TRBV5-6	13	TRBD2
TGTGCCAGCAGCTTGGCCGGCCGGGTAGGTGGCTACACCTTC	CASSLAGRVGGYTF	.	TRBJ1-2	TRBV5-4	14	.
TGTGCCAGCAGCCCCCGAGAGGAGCCCACAGATACGCAGTATTTT	CASSPREEPTDTQYF	.	TRBJ2-3	TRBV7-9	15	.
TGTGCCAGCAGTGAACTGGGCGGGCCAGTTCGGGAGACCCAGTACTTC	CASSELGGPVRETQYF	.	TRBJ2-5	TRBV2	16	.
TGTGCCAGCAGCTTCTCAGACGGAGGGTACGAGCAGTACTTC	CASSFSDGGYEQYF	once	TRBJ2-7	TRBV7-8	14	.
TGTGCCAGCAGCAAGACAGGGGCCAATGAGCAGTTCTTC	CASSKTGANEQFF	.	TRBJ2-1	TRBV6-5	13	TRBD1
TGTGCCAGCTCACCGTCTAGCGGGAACTACGAGCAGTACTTC	CASSPSSGNYEQYF	few	TRBJ2-7	TRBV18	14	TRBD2